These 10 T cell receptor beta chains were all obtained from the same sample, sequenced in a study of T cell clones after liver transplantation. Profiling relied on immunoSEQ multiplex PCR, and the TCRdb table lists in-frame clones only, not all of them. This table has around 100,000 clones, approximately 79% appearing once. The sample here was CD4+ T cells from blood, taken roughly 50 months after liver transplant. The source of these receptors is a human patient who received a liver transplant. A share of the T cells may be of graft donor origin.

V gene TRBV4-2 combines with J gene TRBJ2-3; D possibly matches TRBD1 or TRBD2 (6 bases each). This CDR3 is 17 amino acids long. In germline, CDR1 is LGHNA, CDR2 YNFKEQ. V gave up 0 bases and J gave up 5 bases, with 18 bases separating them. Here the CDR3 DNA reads TGTGCCAGCAGCCAAGATAAGGAGGGGGGTATCAGAGATACGCAGTATTTT. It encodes CASSQDKEGGIRDTQYF.

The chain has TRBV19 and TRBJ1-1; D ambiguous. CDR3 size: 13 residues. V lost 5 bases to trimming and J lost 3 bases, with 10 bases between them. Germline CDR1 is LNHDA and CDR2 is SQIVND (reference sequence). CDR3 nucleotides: TGTGCCAGTAGTGGTGGCTATTACACTGAAGCTTTCTTT. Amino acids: CASSGGYYTEAFF.

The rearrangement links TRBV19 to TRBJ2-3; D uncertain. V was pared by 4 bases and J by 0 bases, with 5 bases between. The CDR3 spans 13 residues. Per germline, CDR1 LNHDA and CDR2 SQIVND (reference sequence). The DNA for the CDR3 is TGTGCCAGTAGTACATTTAGCACAGATACGCAGTATTTT. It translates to CASSTFSTDTQYF. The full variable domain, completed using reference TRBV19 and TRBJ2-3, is DGGITQSPKYLFRKEGQNVTLSCEQNLNHDAMYWYRQDPGQGLRLIYYSQIVNDFQKGDIAEGYSVSREKKESFPLTVTSAQKNPTAFYLCASSTFSTDTQYFGPGTRLTVL.

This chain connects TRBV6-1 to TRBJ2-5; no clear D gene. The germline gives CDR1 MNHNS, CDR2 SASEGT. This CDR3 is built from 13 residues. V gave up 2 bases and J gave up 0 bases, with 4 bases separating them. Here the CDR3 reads CASSENYQETQYF. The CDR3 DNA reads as TGTGCCAGCAGTGAAAACTACCAAGAGACCCAGTACTTC.

The CDR3, as DNA: TGTGCCAGCAGCTCCCACCTTCTTGAGCCGGGGAATGAGCAGTTCTTC. This encodes CASSSHLLEPGNEQFF. The chain recombines TRBV7-2 with TRBJ2-1; a weak D match, TRBD2 (5 bases). The V gene's germline CDR1 is SGHTA and CDR2 FQGNSA. The CDR3 covers 16 residues. Trimming left V 4 bases short and J 7 bases short, with 20 bases between.

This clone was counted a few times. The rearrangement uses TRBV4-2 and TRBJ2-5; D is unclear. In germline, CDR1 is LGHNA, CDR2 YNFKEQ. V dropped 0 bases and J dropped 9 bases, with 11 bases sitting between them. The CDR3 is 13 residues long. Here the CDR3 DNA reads TGTGCCAGCAGCCAAGATAGGCTCCCTCCCCAGTACTTC. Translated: CASSQDRLPPQYF.

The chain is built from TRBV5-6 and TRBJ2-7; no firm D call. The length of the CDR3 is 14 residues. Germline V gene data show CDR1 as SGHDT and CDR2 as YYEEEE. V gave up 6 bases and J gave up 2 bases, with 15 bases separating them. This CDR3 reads CASIPSLRPYEQYF. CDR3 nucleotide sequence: TGTGCCAGCATCCCCTCTCTAAGGCCCTACGAGCAGTACTTC.

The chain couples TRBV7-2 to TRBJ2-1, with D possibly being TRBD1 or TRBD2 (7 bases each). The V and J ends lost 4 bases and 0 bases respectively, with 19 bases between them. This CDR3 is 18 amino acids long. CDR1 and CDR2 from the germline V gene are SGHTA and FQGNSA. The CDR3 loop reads CASSSTPGGGVSYNEQFF. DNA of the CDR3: TGTGCCAGCAGCTCGACCCCAGGGGGGGGAGTCTCCTACAATGAGCAGTTCTTC.

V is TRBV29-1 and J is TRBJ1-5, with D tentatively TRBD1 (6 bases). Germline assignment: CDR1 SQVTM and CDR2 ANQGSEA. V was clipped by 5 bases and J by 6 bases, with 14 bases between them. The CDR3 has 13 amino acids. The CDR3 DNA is TGCAGCGTTTCCGGGGGCGCGACTCAGCCCCAGCATTTT. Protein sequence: CSVSGGATQPQHF.

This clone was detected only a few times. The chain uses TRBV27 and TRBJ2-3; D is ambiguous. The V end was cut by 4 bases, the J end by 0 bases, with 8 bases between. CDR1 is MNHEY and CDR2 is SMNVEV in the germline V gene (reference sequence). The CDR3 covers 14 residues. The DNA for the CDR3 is TGTGCCAGCAGTTATAGAATGAGCACAGATACGCAGTATTTT. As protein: CASSYRMSTDTQYF.